This T cell receptor (beta chain) was identified during a study of T cell changes during pregnancy in multiple sclerosis (dated by TCRdb to about 2019). Regarding the complete study: The study examined how the T cell repertoire changed over the course of pregnancy in women with multiple sclerosis.

Worth noting for this clone: Its antigen is still unknown. Per-base qualities were not stored, and no clone one base away is much larger.

Reading from cysteine to phenylalanine, the CDR3 counts 11 amino acids. This entry keeps only the CDR3 DNA: 33 bases, framed from base 1. Trimming takes 4 bases from V and 5 bases from J, and the germline ends sit 6 bases apart. Per the germline V gene, MGHDK is the CDR1 and SYGVNS is the CDR2. Preparation of the library involved the immunoSEQ multiplex PCR assay. TCRdb's version of the immuneACCESS table is confined to in-frame rearrangements and falls short of the full clone set. An unresolved V gene accounts for under half of the shortfall where checked; the remainder is of unknown origin. Within this sample are tens of thousands of clones, with about 91% of them counted one time only. 4% to 6% of the sample rests with the top ten.

The rearranged chain carries TRBV25-1 and TRBJ2-7; the D gene is unclear. Source: peripheral blood, taken in the first trimester of pregnancy. This TCR was sampled from a female donor in good health, enrolled as a control in a pregnancy study. In nucleotides, the sequence is TGTGCCAGCAGTGCACATAACGAGCAGTACTTC. It is translated as CASSAHNEQYF.